One and the same sample provided the 30 T cell receptor beta chains below, sequenced in a study of PD-1 blockade in classical Hodgkin lymphoma. No patient escaped relapse after autologous stem cell transplantation, and brentuximab vedotin exposure varied. Method: immunoSEQ multiplex PCR; TCRdb's copy keeps in-frame clones and lacks some. The repertoire holds some 22,000 clones, over 70% seen once, with about 18% in the top ten. The specimen comprised peripheral blood mononuclear cells (PBMCs), sampled before the second cycle of nivolumab. These receptors came from a human donor with classical Hodgkin lymphoma.

The chain joins TRBV28 to TRBJ1-5, with D maybe TRBD1 (5 bases). V was cut by 2 bases and J by 2 bases, with 16 bases left in between. Germline CDR1 MDHEN, CDR2 SYDVKM. This CDR3 is 17 amino acids long. CDR3 loop: CASSLTPSRVGNQPQHF. The CDR3 nucleotides are TGTGCCAGCAGTTTAACCCCCTCCAGGGTTGGCAATCAGCCCCAGCATTTT.

The chain employs TRBV7-8 and TRBJ2-1, with 8 bases matching TRBD2. This CDR3 has 17 amino acids. CDR1 is SGHVS, CDR2 FQNEAQ, per germline. With 4 bases clipped from V and 0 bases from J, the junction kept 8 bases outside the gene matches. The CDR3 is CASSSRSGASSYNEQFF. CDR3 DNA sequence: TGTGCCAGCAGCTCACGTAGCGGGGCGAGCTCCTACAATGAGCAGTTCTTC.

This clone appeared a single time. The V and J genes are TRBV29-1 and TRBJ2-3; 8 bases line up with TRBD1. Germline CDR1 SQVTM, CDR2 ANQGSEA. V dropped 6 bases and J dropped 5; count of bases not matched to a gene: 13. This CDR3 has 15 amino acids. The CDR3 DNA reads TGCAGCGTCGACACCGGGACAGGCCGGGGAGATACGCAGTATTTT. Its protein is CSVDTGTGRGDTQYF.

This clone was found once. This chain connects TRBV27 to TRBJ2-7; a weak D match, TRBD1 (6 bases). V lost 8 bases to trimming and J lost 7 bases, with 21 bases between them. Germline CDR1 MNHEY, CDR2 SMNVEV (reference sequence). The CDR3 has 14 amino acids. The CDR3 DNA follows: TGTGCCAGCGGCTCAGGGGAAATTTCTGGTGAGCAGTACTTC. It yields the protein CASGSGEISGEQYF.

V and J are TRBV2 and TRBJ1-5; 7 positions match TRBD1. The V gene's germline CDR1 is SNHLY and CDR2 FYNNEI. The CDR3 covers 14 residues. With V trimmed by 8 bases and J by 4 bases, 8 bases remained unmatched. The CDR3 nucleotides read TGTGCCAGCCAAGCTCGGGACAGAAATCAGCCCCAGCATTTT. This codes for CASQARDRNQPQHF. Together with reference TRBV2 and TRBJ1-5, the CDR3 gives the full variable domain: EPEVTQTPSHQVTQMGQEVILRCVPISNHLYFYWYRQILGQKVEFLVSFYNNEISEKSEIFDDQFSVERPDGSNFTLKIRSTKLEDSAMYFCASQARDRNQPQHFGDGTRLSIL.

V usage is TRBV6-5 and J usage is TRBJ2-7, with TRBD1 matching 8 bases. This CDR3 has 14 amino acids. Germline V gene sequence: CDR1 MNHEY, CDR2 SVGAGI. V lost 0 bases, J lost 11 bases, and 9 bases stayed unmatched. CDR3: CASSYSSPGGWKYF. The CDR3 nucleotides are TGTGCCAGCAGTTACTCGTCGCCAGGGGGCTGGAAGTACTTC.

The chain employs TRBV27 and TRBJ1-6; D gene uncertain. The V end was cut by 5 bases, the J end by 3 bases, with 11 bases between. The germline CDR1 and CDR2 sequences are MNHEY and SMNVEV (reference sequence). The CDR3 length is 15 residues. CDR3 DNA sequence: TGTGCCAGCAGTCCTACTTGGGACTATAATTCACCCCTCCACTTT. Translating it yields CASSPTWDYNSPLHF.

The gene calls are TRBV19 and TRBJ1-1, with D unresolved. Trimming stripped 2 bases from V and 7 bases from J, with 14 bases between. Germline-derived CDR1 and CDR2 are LNHDA and SQIVND (reference sequence). CDR3 length: 14 amino acids. CDR3 loop: CASSITVSAGEAFF. The CDR3 DNA sequence: TGTGCCAGTAGTATAACAGTTAGTGCCGGTGAAGCTTTCTTT.

This sequence joins TRBV28 and TRBJ2-6, with D tentatively TRBD1 (6 bases). Germline loops: CDR1 MDHEN, CDR2 SYDVKM. This CDR3 contains 16 residues. The ends were cut back, 3 bases at V and 0 bases at J, with 9 bases in the middle. CDR3 protein: CASSFLRGSGANVLTF. DNA of the CDR3: TGTGCCAGCAGTTTCCTCAGGGGCTCTGGGGCCAACGTCCTGACTTTC.

The rearrangement uses TRBV5-4 and TRBJ2-3, with 9 bases aligning to TRBD2. CDR1 and CDR2 from the germline V gene are SGHNT and YYREEE (reference sequence). V shed 0 bases and J 5 bases; nucleotides not matched to a gene: 7. The CDR3 sequence is 16 residues long. CDR3 nucleotides: TGTGCCAGCAGCTTGGTATATAGCGGGAGAGGAGATACGCAGTATTTT. This codes for CASSLVYSGRGDTQYF.

The chain couples TRBV2 to TRBJ2-7, with D possibly being TRBD2 (6 bases). Germline V CDR1 and CDR2: SNHLY, FYNNEI. This CDR3 has 15 residues. Trimming removed 3 bases at V and 0 bases at J, with 12 bases between. The DNA of the CDR3 is TGTGCCAGCAGTGAGACTAGGCAGGTCTCCTACGAGCAGTACTTC. As protein: CASSETRQVSYEQYF. The full variable domain, in which reference TRBV2 and TRBJ2-7 provide the parts outside the CDR3, is EPEVTQTPSHQVTQMGQEVILRCVPISNHLYFYWYRQILGQKVEFLVSFYNNEISEKSEIFDDQFSVERPDGSNFTLKIRSTKLEDSAMYFCASSETRQVSYEQYFGPGTRLTVT.

V gene TRBV19 combines with J gene TRBJ2-1; 11 positions agree with TRBD1. The V gene end was trimmed by 8 bases and the J gene end by 8 bases; junction bases not matched to a gene: 8. CDR1 and CDR2 (germline): LNHDA, SQIVND (reference sequence). CDR3 size: 14 residues. CDR3 nucleotides: TGTGCCAGTGCGGACAGGGGGCTCGGCGATGAGCAGTTCTTC. Translating it yields CASADRGLGDEQFF.

The CDR3 reads CASSWTGLLYEQYF. The DNA for the CDR3 is TGTGCCAGCAGTTGGACGGGCCTCCTCTACGAGCAGTACTTC. V gene TRBV6-1 combines with J gene TRBJ2-7; D is undetermined. Germline V gene data show CDR1 as MNHNS and CDR2 as SASEGT. The germline V and J ends were trimmed by 5 bases and 3 bases, with 14 bases remaining between them. CDR3 length: 14 residues.

CDR3 in amino acids: CASSPQGGSHYQPQHF. In DNA, the CDR3 is TGTGCCAGCAGCCCACAGGGAGGTAGTCATTATCAGCCCCAGCATTTT. The genes are TRBV2 and TRBJ1-5; D is possibly TRBD1 (6 bases). CDR1 and CDR2 (germline): SNHLY, FYNNEI. CDR3 size: 16 residues. Between the trimmed V and J ends, which lost 6 bases and 5 bases, there was a span of 20 bases. The full variable domain, rest sourced from reference TRBV2 and TRBJ1-5, is EPEVTQTPSHQVTQMGQEVILRCVPISNHLYFYWYRQILGQKVEFLVSFYNNEISEKSEIFDDQFSVERPDGSNFTLKIRSTKLEDSAMYFCASSPQGGSHYQPQHFGDGTRLSIL.

The chain has TRBV5-1 and TRBJ2-7; D is possibly TRBD1 or TRBD2 (5 bases each). V gave up 4 bases and J gave up 0 bases, with 8 bases separating them. The CDR3 contains 13 residues. Germline CDR1 and CDR2: SGHRS and YFSETQ. CDR3 amino acids: CASSRDGSYEQYF. CDR3 bases: TGCGCCAGCAGCCGGGACGGCTCCTACGAGCAGTACTTC.

The V call is TRBV7-8, the J call TRBJ1-5; D remains unclear. Trimming removed 3 bases from V and 1 base from J, with 7 bases in between. The CDR3 totals 14 residues. Germline lookup yields CDR1 SGHVS and CDR2 FQNEAQ. DNA for the CDR3: TGTGCCAGCAGCTTGGGTAGGAGCAATCAGCCCCAGCATTTT. Translating gives CASSLGRSNQPQHF.

The V gene is TRBV5-1, the J gene TRBJ2-2; no reliable D call. The germline V and J ends were trimmed by 0 bases and 0 bases, with 9 bases remaining between them. There are 16 residues in the CDR3. From germline, CDR1 is SGHRS and CDR2 YFSETQ. The CDR3 loop is CASSLVGMSNTGELFF. The CDR3 DNA sequence: TGCGCCAGCAGCTTGGTAGGCATGTCGAACACCGGGGAGCTGTTTTTT.

This CDR3 is CASSETNTQYF. Written as DNA, the CDR3 is TGTGCCAGCAGTGAAACCAATACGCAGTATTTT. V and J are TRBV6-1 and TRBJ2-3; D is uncertain. The germline CDR1 and CDR2 sequences are MNHNS and SASEGT. Deletions cut 2 bases from V and 7 bases from J, with 4 bases between. CDR3 length: 11 residues.

V is TRBV6-1 and J is TRBJ2-1, with a weak D call TRBD2 (5 bases). Trimming left V 1 base short and J 8 bases short, with 9 bases between. Germline loops: CDR1 MNHNS, CDR2 SASEGT. The CDR3 covers 13 residues. CDR3 in amino acids: CASSEELGDEQFF. As DNA, the CDR3 is TGTGCCAGCAGTGAAGAACTAGGCGATGAGCAGTTCTTC.

The chain is built from TRBV2 and TRBJ2-6, with D uncertain. The CDR3 extends over 15 amino acids. With 2 bases removed from V and 1 base from J, the gap between germline ends came to 6 bases. The germline gives CDR1 SNHLY, CDR2 FYNNEI. CDR3 region: CASSEKGSGANVLTF. CDR3 in DNA: TGTGCCAGCAGTGAAAAGGGTTCTGGGGCCAACGTCCTGACTTTC.

The rearrangement joins TRBV2 to TRBJ2-7; 7 positions match TRBD2. The V and J ends lost 6 bases and 6 bases, in that order; junction bases with no gene match: 11. CDR3 length: 14 amino acids. Germline lookup yields CDR1 SNHLY and CDR2 FYNNEI. The CDR3 DNA reads TGTGCCAGCAGAAACTCTAGCGGTCGTGGCGAGCAGTACTTC. Its translation is CASRNSSGRGEQYF.

The chain has TRBV2 and TRBJ2-7, with D possibly TRBD2 on 5 matching bases. V was pared by 2 bases and J by 4 bases, with 15 bases between. Germline loops: CDR1 SNHLY, CDR2 FYNNEI. The CDR3 runs 15 residues. The CDR3 DNA reads as TGTGCCAGCAGTGAAACCCCCGGGAACATATACGAGCAGTACTTC. This encodes CASSETPGNIYEQYF.

This clone was seen once. The gene calls are TRBV28 and TRBJ2-7; 9 bases map to TRBD1. The germline V gene encodes CDR1 MDHEN and CDR2 SYDVKM. Trimming cost V 8 bases and J 6 bases; bases outside gene matches: 5. The CDR3 sequence is 12 residues long. The CDR3 loop reads CASQGQGPEQYF. The CDR3 DNA follows: TGTGCCAGCCAGGGACAGGGTCCCGAGCAGTACTTC.

The table lists this clone with a count of one. The chain employs TRBV6-5 and TRBJ1-1, with TRBD1 matching 8 bases. Germline V gene sequence: CDR1 MNHEY, CDR2 SVGAGI. The CDR3 is 14 residues long. J was trimmed by 4 bases and V by 3 bases; bases with no gene match: 4. CDR3 residues: CASSYETGATEAFF. The CDR3 DNA reads TGTGCCAGCAGTTATGAGACAGGGGCCACTGAAGCTTTCTTT.

This sequence joins TRBV7-8 and TRBJ2-6, with 7 bases that match TRBD1. The junction had 11 bases not matched to a gene; V was cut back by 5 bases and J by 4 bases. CDR1 is SGHVS and CDR2 is FQNEAQ in the germline V gene. The CDR3 runs to 17 residues. CDR3 coding DNA: TGTGCCAGCAGCCCCACAGGGGCTAGTGCCGGGGCCAACGTCCTGACTTTC. It encodes CASSPTGASAGANVLTF.

The chain has TRBV7-8 and TRBJ1-1; D remains unclear. Trimming removed 6 bases from V and 8 bases from J, with 10 bases in between. This CDR3 has 11 residues. Germline V gene data show CDR1 as SGHVS and CDR2 as FQNEAQ. CDR3 protein: CASSLWQEAFF. The CDR3 DNA reads TGTGCCAGCAGTTTGTGGCAGGAAGCTTTCTTT.

The chain carries TRBV2 and TRBJ2-7; D may be TRBD2 (5 bases). Germline assignment: CDR1 SNHLY and CDR2 FYNNEI. Trimming cost V 2 bases and J 5 bases, with 7 bases left between them. The CDR3 runs to 12 residues. The chain's CDR3 is CASSERGNEQYF. CDR3 DNA sequence: TGTGCCAGCAGTGAACGGGGTAACGAGCAGTACTTC.

The rearrangement links TRBV6-1 to TRBJ2-1; 11 bases fit TRBD2. V lost 7 bases, J lost 4 bases, and 0 bases stayed unmatched. The CDR3 is made up of 13 amino acids. Looked up from germline, CDR1 is MNHNS and CDR2 is SASEGT. As DNA, the CDR3 is TGTGCCAGCATAGCGGGAGGGTACAATGAGCAGTTCTTC. Translating gives CASIAGGYNEQFF.

The chain carries TRBV6-1 and TRBJ1-4; D perhaps matches TRBD1 (5 bases). The CDR3 covers 17 residues. V lost 3 bases, J lost 3 bases, and 17 bases lay in between. Germline-derived CDR1 and CDR2 are MNHNS and SASEGT. The CDR3 sequence: CASSDAAGAGANEKLFF. The CDR3, as DNA: TGTGCCAGCAGTGACGCCGCTGGGGCGGGGGCTAATGAAAAACTGTTTTTT.

V gene TRBV7-9 combines with J gene TRBJ1-1; D ambiguous. This CDR3 has 15 residues. V was pared by 5 bases and J by 0 bases, with 13 bases between. Germline V gene sequence: CDR1 SEHNR, CDR2 FQNEAQ (reference sequence). CDR3 bases: TGTGCCAGCAGCCATCCCCCAGGCCTGAACACTGAAGCTTTCTTT. Residues: CASSHPPGLNTEAFF.